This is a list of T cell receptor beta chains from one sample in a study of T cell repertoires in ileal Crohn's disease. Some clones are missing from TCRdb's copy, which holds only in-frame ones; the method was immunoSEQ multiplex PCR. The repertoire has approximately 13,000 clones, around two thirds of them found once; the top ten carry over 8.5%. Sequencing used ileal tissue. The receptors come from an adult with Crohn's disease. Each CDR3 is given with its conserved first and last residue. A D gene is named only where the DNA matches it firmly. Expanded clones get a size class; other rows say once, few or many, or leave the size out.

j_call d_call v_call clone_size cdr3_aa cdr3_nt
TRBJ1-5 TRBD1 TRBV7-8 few CASSWAAGGDQPQHF TGTGCCAGCAGCTGGGCGGCAGGGGGCGATCAGCCCCAGCATTTT
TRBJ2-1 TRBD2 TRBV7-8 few CASSLAHRTSERNEQFF TGTGCCAGCAGCTTAGCCCACCGGACTAGCGAGCGCAATGAGCAGTTCTTC
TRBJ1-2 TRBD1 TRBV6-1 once CASSETLPTGALNYGYTF TGTGCCAGCAGCGAAACACTTCCGACAGGGGCCCTAAACTATGGCTACACCTTC
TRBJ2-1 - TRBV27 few CASSLRGFGNEQFF TGTGCCAGCAGTTTGAGGGGCTTCGGCAATGAGCAGTTCTTC
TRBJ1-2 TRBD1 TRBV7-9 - CASSPGQGPNYGYTF TGTGCCAGCAGCCCGGGACAGGGCCCTAACTATGGCTACACCTTC
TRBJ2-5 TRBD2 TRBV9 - CASSVVGGGETQYF TGTGCCAGCAGCGTAGTTGGGGGAGGGGAGACCCAGTACTTC
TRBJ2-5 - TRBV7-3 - CASSRTTIGGAETQYF TGTGCCAGCAGCCGTACAACCATTGGGGGGGCGGAGACCCAGTACTTC
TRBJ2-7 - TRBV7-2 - CASSSRRGYEQYF TGTGCCAGCAGCTCCAGGAGGGGCTACGAGCAGTACTTC
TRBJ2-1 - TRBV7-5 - CASPPTSKDEQFF TGTGCCAGCCCGCCGACCTCAAAGGATGAGCAGTTCTTC
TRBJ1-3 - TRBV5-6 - CASSFSSGNTIYF TGTGCCAGCAGCTTTTCCTCTGGAAACACCATATATTTT
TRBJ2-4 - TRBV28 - CASRTGSAKNIQYF TGTGCCAGCAGAACAGGGAGCGCCAAAAACATTCAGTACTTC
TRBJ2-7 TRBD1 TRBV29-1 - CSTGGGQGDEQYF TGCAGCACTGGAGGGGGACAGGGTGACGAGCAGTACTTC
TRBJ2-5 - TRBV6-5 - CASRQEETQYF TGTGCCAGCAGACAAGAGGAGACCCAGTACTTC
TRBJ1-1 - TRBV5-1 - CASSLEWSGLNTEAFF TGCGCCAGCAGCTTGGAGTGGTCAGGGTTGAACACTGAAGCTTTCTTT
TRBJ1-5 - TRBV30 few CAWSVQTTFQPQHF TGTGCCTGGAGTGTACAAACAACTTTCCAGCCCCAGCATTTT
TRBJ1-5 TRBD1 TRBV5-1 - CASSSTGSQPQHF TGCGCCAGCAGCTCGACAGGGTCTCAGCCCCAGCATTTT
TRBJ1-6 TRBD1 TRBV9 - CASSLDRVSPLHF TGTGCCAGCTCCTTGGACAGGGTATCACCCCTCCACTTT
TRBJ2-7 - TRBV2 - CASRGRDSSSYEQYF TGTGCCAGCAGGGGGCGGGACTCGAGCTCCTACGAGCAGTACTTC
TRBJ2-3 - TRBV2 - CASDITDTQYF TGTGCCAGCGATATCACAGATACGCAGTATTTT
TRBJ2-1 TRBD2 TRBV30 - CAWSGTSGDEQFF TGTGCCTGGTCCGGGACTAGCGGTGATGAGCAGTTCTTC
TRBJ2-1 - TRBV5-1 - CASSLEGFPYNEQFF TGCGCCAGCAGCTTGGAGGGTTTCCCCTACAATGAGCAGTTCTTC
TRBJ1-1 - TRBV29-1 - CSVARPLNTEAFF TGCAGCGTTGCTCGCCCCCTGAACACTGAAGCTTTCTTT
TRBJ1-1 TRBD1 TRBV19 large CASSTYTGVSSEAFF TGTGCCAGTAGTACTTACACAGGGGTAAGCTCCGAAGCTTTCTTT
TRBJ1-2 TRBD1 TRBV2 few CASSPRDRATDGYTF TGTGCCAGCAGTCCTCGGGACAGGGCTACGGATGGCTACACCTTC
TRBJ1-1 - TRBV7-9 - CASSLEFGGTEAFF TGTGCCAGCAGCTTAGAATTTGGAGGCACTGAAGCTTTCTTT
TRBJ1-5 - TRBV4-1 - CASSQAATGTGNQPQHF TGCGCCAGCAGCCAAGCGGCGACGGGTACGGGCAATCAGCCCCAGCATTTT
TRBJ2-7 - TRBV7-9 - CASSLQVLSEQYF TGTGCCAGCAGCTTGCAGGTGTTGAGTGAGCAGTACTTC
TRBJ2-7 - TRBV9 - CASSGSGSYEQYF TGTGCCAGCAGCGGTAGCGGCTCCTACGAGCAGTACTTC
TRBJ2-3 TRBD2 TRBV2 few CASSEAPSTGGRADTQYF TGTGCCAGCAGTGAAGCTCCGAGTACGGGGGGGAGGGCAGATACGCAGTATTTT
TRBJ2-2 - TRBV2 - CATRDLNTGELFF TGTGCCACGCGCGACTTGAACACCGGGGAGCTGTTTTTT
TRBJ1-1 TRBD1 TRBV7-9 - CASSVDREGAEAFF TGTGCCAGCAGCGTTGACAGGGAAGGAGCTGAAGCTTTCTTT
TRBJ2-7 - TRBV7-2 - CASSPDGSYEQYF TGTGCCAGCAGCCCGGACGGCTCCTACGAGCAGTACTTC
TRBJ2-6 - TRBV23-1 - CASSQCGGLTGANVLTF TGCGCCAGCAGTCAATGTGGGGGACTTACTGGGGCCAACGTCCTGACTTTC
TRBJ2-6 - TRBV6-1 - CASRPGSGANVLTF TGTGCCAGCAGGCCCGGCTCTGGGGCCAACGTCCTGACTTTC
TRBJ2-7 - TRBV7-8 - CASSFGGPYEQYF TGTGCCAGCAGCTTCGGGGGACCCTACGAGCAGTACTTC
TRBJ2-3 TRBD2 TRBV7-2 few CASSPGGLAATDTQYF TGTGCCAGCAGCCCCGGGGGACTAGCGGCCACAGATACGCAGTATTTT
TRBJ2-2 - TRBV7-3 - CASSLQGSNTGELFF TGTGCCAGCAGCTTACAGGGCTCCAACACCGGGGAGCTGTTTTTT
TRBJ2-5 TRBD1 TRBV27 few CASSADRELEETQYF TGTGCCAGCAGTGCGGACAGGGAACTGGAAGAGACCCAGTACTTC
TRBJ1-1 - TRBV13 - CASSITSLNTEAFF TGTGCCAGCAGCATCACCAGCTTGAACACTGAAGCTTTCTTT
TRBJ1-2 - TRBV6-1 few CASRDPWQGNGYTF TGTGCCAGCAGGGACCCCTGGCAGGGGAATGGCTACACCTTC
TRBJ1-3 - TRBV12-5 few CASGTDGGNTIYF TGTGCTAGTGGGACTGACGGGGGAAACACCATATATTTT
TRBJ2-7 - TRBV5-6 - CASSPLLSYEQYF TGTGCCAGCAGCCCTCTCCTATCCTACGAGCAGTACTTC
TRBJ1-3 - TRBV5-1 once CASSPGSFGNTIYF TGCGCCAGCAGCCCAGGAAGTTTTGGAAACACCATATATTTT
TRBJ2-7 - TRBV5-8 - CASSWRNYWLGLSYEQYF TGTGCCAGCAGCTGGCGGAATTATTGGTTGGGCCTCTCCTACGAGCAGTACTTC
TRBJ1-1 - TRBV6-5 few CASELYTEAFF TGTGCCAGCGAGCTTTACACTGAAGCTTTCTTT
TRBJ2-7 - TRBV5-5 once CASSPDWAPSYEQYF TGTGCCAGCAGTCCCGACTGGGCTCCGTCCTACGAGCAGTACTTC
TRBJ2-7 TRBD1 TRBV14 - CASRIPGQGWSEQYF TGTGCCAGCAGGATACCGGGACAGGGGTGGTCCGAGCAGTACTTC
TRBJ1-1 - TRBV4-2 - CASSRRGGNTEAFF TGTGCCAGCAGCCGACGAGGGGGGAACACTGAAGCTTTCTTT
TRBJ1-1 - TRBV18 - CASSADRNTEAFF TGTGCCAGCTCAGCCGACAGGAACACTGAAGCTTTCTTT